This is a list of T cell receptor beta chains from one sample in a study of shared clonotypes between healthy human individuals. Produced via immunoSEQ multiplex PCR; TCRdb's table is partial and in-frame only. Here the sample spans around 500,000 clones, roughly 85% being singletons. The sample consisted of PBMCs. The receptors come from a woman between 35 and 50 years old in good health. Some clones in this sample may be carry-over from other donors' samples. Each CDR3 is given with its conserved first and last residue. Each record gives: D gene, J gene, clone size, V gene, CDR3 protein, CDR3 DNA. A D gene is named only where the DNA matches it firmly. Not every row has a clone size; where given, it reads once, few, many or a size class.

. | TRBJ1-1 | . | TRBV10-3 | CAISTRRGNTEAFF | TGTGCCATCAGTACCCGAAGGGGGAACACTGAAGCTTTCTTT
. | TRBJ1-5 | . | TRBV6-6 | CASSYMPNNQPQHF | TGTGCCAGCAGTTACATGCCGAACAATCAGCCCCAGCATTTT
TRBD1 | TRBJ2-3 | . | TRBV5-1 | CASSFDGQGAIDTQYF | TGCGCCAGCAGCTTTGACGGGCAGGGGGCAATAGATACGCAGTATTTT
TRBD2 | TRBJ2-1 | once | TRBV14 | CASSPRTSGRDQRFF | TGTGCCAGCAGCCCTCGGACTAGCGGGAGGGATCAGCGGTTCTTC
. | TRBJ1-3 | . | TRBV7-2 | CASSVGGSGNTIYF | TGTGCCAGCAGTGTGGGGGGCTCTGGAAACACCATATATTTT
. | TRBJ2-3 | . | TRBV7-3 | CASSLDRRTDTQYF | TGTGCCAGCAGCTTGGACAGAAGAACAGATACGCAGTATTTT
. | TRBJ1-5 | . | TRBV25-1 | CASSDQGSYQPQHF | TGTGCCAGCAGTGATCAGGGTTCGTATCAGCCCCAGCATTTT
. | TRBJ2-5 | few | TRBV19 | CAASWRDGETQYF | TGTGCCGCATCCTGGCGGGACGGAGAGACCCAGTACTTC
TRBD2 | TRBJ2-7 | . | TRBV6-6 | CASSYGSGSSYEQYF | TGTGCCAGCAGTTACGGTAGCGGGAGCTCCTACGAGCAGTACTTC
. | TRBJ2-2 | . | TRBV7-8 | CASSSDIGELFF | TGTGCCAGCAGCTCCGATATCGGGGAGCTGTTTTTT
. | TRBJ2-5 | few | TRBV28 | CASSPRSQGGETQYF | TGTGCCAGCAGTCCCCGAAGTCAGGGCGGGGAGACCCAGTACTTC
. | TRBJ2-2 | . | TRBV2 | CASGGTKNTGELFF | TGTGCCAGCGGGGGGACCAAGAACACCGGGGAGCTGTTTTTT
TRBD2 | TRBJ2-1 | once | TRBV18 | CASSLAGTSGDLMFF | TGTGCCAGCTCACTTGCCGGGACTAGCGGGGACTTAATGTTCTTC
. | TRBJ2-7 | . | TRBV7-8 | CASSFWSGRGHEQYF | TGTGCCAGCAGCTTTTGGTCTGGCAGGGGCCACGAGCAGTACTTC
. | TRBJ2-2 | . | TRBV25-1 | CASSAHPGRQHGELFF | TGTGCCAGCAGTGCTCACCCAGGGCGGCAGCACGGGGAGCTGTTTTTT
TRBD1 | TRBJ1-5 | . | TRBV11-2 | CASSLGGQGNQPQHF | TGTGCCAGCAGCTTAGGCGGACAGGGGAATCAGCCCCAGCATTTT
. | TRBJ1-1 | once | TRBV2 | CASSVAPRGTTEAFF | TGTGCCAGCAGTGTAGCGCCTCGAGGTACCACTGAAGCTTTCTTT
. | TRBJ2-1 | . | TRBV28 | CASSLVRADRREQFF | TGTGCCAGCAGTTTGGTCAGGGCCGATCGGCGGGAGCAGTTCTTC
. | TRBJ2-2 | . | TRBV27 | CASSFLSQTGELFF | TGTGCCAGCAGTTTCCTAAGTCAGACCGGGGAGCTGTTTTTT
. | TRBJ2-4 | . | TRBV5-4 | CASSLEGTKNIQYF | TGTGCCAGCAGCTTGGAGGGGACTAAAAACATTCAGTACTTC
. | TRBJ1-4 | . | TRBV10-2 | CASTWGATNEKLFF | TGCGCCAGCACTTGGGGGGCAACTAATGAAAAACTGTTTTTT
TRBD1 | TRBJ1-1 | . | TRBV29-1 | CSVNHRGMNTEAFF | TGCAGCGTTAACCACAGGGGGATGAACACTGAAGCTTTCTTT
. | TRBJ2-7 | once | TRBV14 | CASSAAAGQFPYEQYF | TGTGCCAGCAGCGCAGCTGCAGGACAGTTCCCCTACGAGCAGTACTTC
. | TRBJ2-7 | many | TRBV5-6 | CASSFLESLFGSYEQYF | TGTGCCAGCAGCTTTTTGGAAAGTCTGTTTGGCTCCTACGAGCAGTACTTC
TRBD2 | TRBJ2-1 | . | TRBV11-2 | CASSSLAGGVNEQFF | TGTGCCAGCAGCTCCCTAGCGGGAGGCGTGAATGAGCAGTTCTTC
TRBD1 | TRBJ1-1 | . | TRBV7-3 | CASSLTGQGTEAFF | TGTGCCAGCAGCTTAACGGGACAGGGGACTGAAGCTTTCTTT
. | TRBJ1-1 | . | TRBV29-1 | CSVGGGTEAFF | TGCAGCGTTGGAGGGGGAACTGAGGCTTTCTTT
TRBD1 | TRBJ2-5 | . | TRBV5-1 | CASSLRPGGLQTQYF | TGCGCCAGCAGCTTGAGGCCAGGGGGCTTGCAGACCCAGTACTTC
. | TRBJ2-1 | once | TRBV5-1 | CASSLESYSYNEQFF | TGCGCCAGCAGCTTGGAGAGCTACTCCTACAATGAGCAGTTCTTC
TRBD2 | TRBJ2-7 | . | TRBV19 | CASSSAGGYEQYF | TGTGCCAGTAGTAGTGCGGGAGGTTACGAGCAGTACTTC
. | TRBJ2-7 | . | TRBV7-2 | CASSGAGEQYF | TGTGCCAGCAGCGGAGCGGGCGAGCAGTACTTC
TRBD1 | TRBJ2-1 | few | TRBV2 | CASSGGTGGAYNEQFF | TGTGCCAGCAGTGGGGGGACAGGGGGAGCCTACAATGAGCAGTTCTTC
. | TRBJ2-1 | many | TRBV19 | CASSEGLTTEQFF | TGTGCCAGTAGTGAGGGCCTCACGACGGAGCAGTTCTTC
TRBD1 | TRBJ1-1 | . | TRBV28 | CASSLGYGTGGVPEAFF | TGTGCCAGCAGTTTAGGCTACGGGACAGGGGGCGTACCTGAAGCTTTCTTT